The rows below give T cell receptor beta chains drawn from one sample of a study of cytomegalovirus exposure and HLA in healthy donors. Sequencing was performed with immunoSEQ multiplex PCR; in TCRdb, only in-frame clones are kept and a portion is missing. This table holds some 150,000 clones, over 70% found once. The specimen sequenced was PBMCs. These receptors were taken from a man younger than 45 in good health and CMV-seronegative. The CDR3 runs from the conserved cysteine through the conserved F or W. Each record gives: clone size, V gene, CDR3 length, J gene, D gene, CDR3 DNA, CDR3 protein. D genes are given only for firm matches. Expanded clones get a size class; other rows say once, few or many, or leave the size out.

clone size: -; V gene: TRBV9; CDR3 length: 14; J gene: TRBJ1-2; D gene: -; CDR3 DNA: TGTGCCAGCAGCGTAGCAGAAAGGGGGTATGGCTACACCTTC; CDR3 protein: CASSVAERGYGYTF
clone size: once; V gene: TRBV7-8; CDR3 length: 14; J gene: TRBJ2-7; D gene: -; CDR3 DNA: TGTGCCAGCAACGGAGGGCCAGGGCAGAATGAGCAGTACTTC; CDR3 protein: CASNGGPGQNEQYF
clone size: -; V gene: TRBV6-6; CDR3 length: 12; J gene: TRBJ2-7; D gene: -; CDR3 DNA: TGTGCCAGCAGTTCGTTAGCCTACGAGCAGTACTTC; CDR3 protein: CASSSLAYEQYF
clone size: -; V gene: TRBV10-1; CDR3 length: 15; J gene: TRBJ2-7; D gene: TRBD2; CDR3 DNA: TGCGCCAGCAGTGAAGGGGCGGGAGGCGCCTACGAGCAGTACTTC; CDR3 protein: CASSEGAGGAYEQYF
clone size: -; V gene: TRBV6-6; CDR3 length: 16; J gene: TRBJ2-1; D gene: TRBD1; CDR3 DNA: TGTGCCAGCACCCAAGGACAGGGCCGCTCCTACAATGAGCAGTTCTTC; CDR3 protein: CASTQGQGRSYNEQFF
clone size: -; V gene: TRBV10-3; CDR3 length: 18; J gene: TRBJ2-2; D gene: TRBD2; CDR3 DNA: TGTGCCATCAGTGAGACTGGGACTAGCGGGAGCAACACCGGGGAGCTGTTTTTT; CDR3 protein: CAISETGTSGSNTGELFF
clone size: once; V gene: TRBV5-1; CDR3 length: 14; J gene: TRBJ1-2; D gene: -; CDR3 DNA: TGCGCCAGCAGCCGTTCGGAGTCCCTTTATGGCTACACCTTC; CDR3 protein: CASSRSESLYGYTF
clone size: -; V gene: TRBV5-1; CDR3 length: 13; J gene: TRBJ1-4; D gene: TRBD1; CDR3 DNA: TGCGCCAGCAGCTTGGAGGACAGGGAGGTGCTGTTTTTT; CDR3 protein: CASSLEDREVLFF
clone size: -; V gene: TRBV7-7; CDR3 length: 14; J gene: TRBJ2-1; D gene: TRBD2; CDR3 DNA: TGTGCTAGCAGCTTAGGACTAGCGGGAGGGGAGCAGTTCTTC; CDR3 protein: CASSLGLAGGEQFF
clone size: -; V gene: TRBV11-3; CDR3 length: 15; J gene: TRBJ2-1; D gene: TRBD2; CDR3 DNA: TGTGCCAGCAGCATTTCGGCGGGAGTAGTTAATGAGCAGTTCTTC; CDR3 protein: CASSISAGVVNEQFF
clone size: few; V gene: TRBV6-5; CDR3 length: 13; J gene: TRBJ1-1; D gene: -; CDR3 DNA: TGTGCCAGCAGTTACCGACAGAACACTGAAGCTTTCTTT; CDR3 protein: CASSYRQNTEAFF